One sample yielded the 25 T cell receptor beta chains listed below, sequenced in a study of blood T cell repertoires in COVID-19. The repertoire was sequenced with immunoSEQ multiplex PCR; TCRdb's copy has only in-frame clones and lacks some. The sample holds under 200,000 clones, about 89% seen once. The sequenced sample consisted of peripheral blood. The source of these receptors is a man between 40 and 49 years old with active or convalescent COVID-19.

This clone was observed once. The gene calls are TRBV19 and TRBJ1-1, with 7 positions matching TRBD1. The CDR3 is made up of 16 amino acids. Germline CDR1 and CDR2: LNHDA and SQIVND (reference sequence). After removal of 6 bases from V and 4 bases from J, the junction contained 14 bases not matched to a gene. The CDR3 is CASSPQGVRGSTEAFF. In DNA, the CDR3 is TGTGCCAGTAGCCCCCAAGGGGTCAGGGGGAGCACTGAAGCTTTCTTT. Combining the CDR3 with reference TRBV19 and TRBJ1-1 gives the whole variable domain DGGITQSPKYLFRKEGQNVTLSCEQNLNHDAMYWYRQDPGQGLRLIYYSQIVNDFQKGDIAEGYSVSREKKESFPLTVTSAQKNPTAFYLCASSPQGVRGSTEAFFGQGTRLTVV.

CDR3 sequence: CASSSTPGETEAFF. CDR3 bases: TGTGCCAGCAGCTCAACCCCGGGAGAGACTGAAGCTTTCTTT. The V call is TRBV11-1, the J call TRBJ1-1; no firm D call. Trimming cost V 4 bases and J 5 bases, with 14 bases left between them. The CDR3 is 14 amino acids. Germline CDR1 and CDR2: SGHAT and FQDESV (reference sequence).

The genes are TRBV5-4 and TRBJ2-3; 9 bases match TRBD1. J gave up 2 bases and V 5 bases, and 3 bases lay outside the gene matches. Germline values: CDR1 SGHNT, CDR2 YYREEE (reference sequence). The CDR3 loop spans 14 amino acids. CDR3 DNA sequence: TGTGCCAGCAGTCCACAGGGGGCCACAGATACGCAGTATTTT. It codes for CASSPQGATDTQYF.

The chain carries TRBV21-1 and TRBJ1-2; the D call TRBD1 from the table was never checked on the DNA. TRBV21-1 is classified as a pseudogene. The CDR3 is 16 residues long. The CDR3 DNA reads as TGTGCCAGACGGGGACAGGGGGTGCAACGAAACTATGGCTACACCTTC. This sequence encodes CARRGQGVQRNYGYTF.

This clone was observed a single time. The CDR3 DNA is TGTGCCAGCAGCCAAGATCCAGGGGGCGGTGGGGAGACCCAGTACTTC. It translates to CASSQDPGGGGETQYF. The V gene is TRBV4-2, the J gene TRBJ2-5; 8 bases fit TRBD1. Looked up from germline, CDR1 is LGHNA and CDR2 is YNFKEQ. The CDR3 is made up of 16 amino acids. Germline trimming cut 0 bases from V and 5 bases from J; bases unmatched to any gene: 8.

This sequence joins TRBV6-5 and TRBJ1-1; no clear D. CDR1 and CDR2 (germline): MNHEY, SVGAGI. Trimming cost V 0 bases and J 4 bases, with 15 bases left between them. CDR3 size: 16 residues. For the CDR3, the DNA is TGTGCCAGCAGTTACTCGACCTCCCGGGTTGTCACTGAAGCTTTCTTT. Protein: CASSYSTSRVVTEAFF.

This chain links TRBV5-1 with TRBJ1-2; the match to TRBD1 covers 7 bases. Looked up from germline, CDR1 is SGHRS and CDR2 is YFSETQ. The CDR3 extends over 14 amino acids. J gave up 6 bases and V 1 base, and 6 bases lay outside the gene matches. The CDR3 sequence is CASSLSEGAHGYTF. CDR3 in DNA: TGCGCCAGCAGCTTGTCGGAGGGGGCGCATGGCTACACCTTC.

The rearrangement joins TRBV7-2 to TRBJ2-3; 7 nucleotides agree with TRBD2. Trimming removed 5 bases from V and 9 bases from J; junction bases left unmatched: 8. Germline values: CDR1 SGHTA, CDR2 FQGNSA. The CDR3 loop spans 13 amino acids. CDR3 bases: TGTGCCAGCAGCCAAAAGCGGGGTTTAACGCAGTATTTT. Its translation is CASSQKRGLTQYF.

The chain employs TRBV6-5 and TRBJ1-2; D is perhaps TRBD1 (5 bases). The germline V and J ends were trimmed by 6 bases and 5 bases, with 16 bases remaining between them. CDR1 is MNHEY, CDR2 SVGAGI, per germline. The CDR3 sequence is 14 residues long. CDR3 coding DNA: TGTGCCAGCAGCCGGGACTTGCAAATTTATGGCTACACCTTC. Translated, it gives CASSRDLQIYGYTF.

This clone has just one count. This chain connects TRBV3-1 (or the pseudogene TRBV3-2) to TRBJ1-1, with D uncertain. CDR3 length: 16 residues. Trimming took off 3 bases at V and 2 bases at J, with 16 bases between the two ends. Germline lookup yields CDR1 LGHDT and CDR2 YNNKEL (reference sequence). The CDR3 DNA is TGTGCCAGCAGCCAGGGCGTCGATATGAGAAACACTGAAGCTTTCTTT. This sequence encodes CASSQGVDMRNTEAFF.

CDR3 DNA: TGTGCCACCACATGGAGGCGCGGGGACACTGAAGCTTTCTTT. This sequence encodes CATTWRRGDTEAFF. The chain recombines TRBV7-2 with TRBJ1-1; D gene ambiguous. In germline, CDR1 is SGHTA, CDR2 FQGNSA. Trimming pared 10 bases from V and 3 bases from J, leaving 18 bases between. The CDR3 has 14 amino acids.

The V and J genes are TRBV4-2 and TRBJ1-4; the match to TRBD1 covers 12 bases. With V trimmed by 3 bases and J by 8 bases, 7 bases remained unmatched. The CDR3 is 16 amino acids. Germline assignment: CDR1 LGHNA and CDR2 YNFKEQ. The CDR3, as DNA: TGTGCCAGCAGCCAGGGACAGGGGGCATTAGGGGAAAAACTGTTTTTT. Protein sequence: CASSQGQGALGEKLFF.

The chain's CDR3 is CASSEVGVPTGGSTDTQYF. The CDR3 nucleotides read TGTGCCAGCAGTGAAGTAGGGGTACCGACAGGGGGAAGCACAGATACGCAGTATTTT. The chain joins TRBV6-1 to TRBJ2-3, with TRBD1 matching 9 bases. In germline, CDR1 is MNHNS, CDR2 SASEGT. This CDR3 is 19 amino acids long. The trim removed 1 base at V and 0 bases at J, leaving 11 bases unmatched.

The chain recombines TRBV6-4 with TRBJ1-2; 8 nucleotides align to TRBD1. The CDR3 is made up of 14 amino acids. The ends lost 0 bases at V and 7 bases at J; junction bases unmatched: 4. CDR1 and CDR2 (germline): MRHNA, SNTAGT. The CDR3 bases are TGTGCCAGCAGTGACTCGCAGGGGGCTAGTGGCTACACCTTC. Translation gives CASSDSQGASGYTF.

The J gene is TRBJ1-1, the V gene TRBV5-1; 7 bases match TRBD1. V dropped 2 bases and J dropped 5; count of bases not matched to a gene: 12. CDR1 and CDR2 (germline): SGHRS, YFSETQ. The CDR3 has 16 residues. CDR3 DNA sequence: TGCGCCAGCAGCTTTATAGGAGGGGGCGCGGAGACTGAAGCTTTCTTT. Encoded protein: CASSFIGGGAETEAFF. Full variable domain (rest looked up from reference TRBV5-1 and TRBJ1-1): KAGVTQTPRYLIKTRGQQVTLSCSPISGHRSVSWYQQTPGQGLQFLFEYFSETQRNKGNFPGRFSGRQFSNSRSEMNVSTLELGDSALYLCASSFIGGGAETEAFFGQGTRLTVV.

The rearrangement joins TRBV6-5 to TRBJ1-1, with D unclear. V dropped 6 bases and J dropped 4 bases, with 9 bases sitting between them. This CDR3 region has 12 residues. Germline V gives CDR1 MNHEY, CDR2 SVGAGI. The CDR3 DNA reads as TGTGCCAGCAGGACGCGGGGCACTGAAGCTTTCTTT. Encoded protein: CASRTRGTEAFF.

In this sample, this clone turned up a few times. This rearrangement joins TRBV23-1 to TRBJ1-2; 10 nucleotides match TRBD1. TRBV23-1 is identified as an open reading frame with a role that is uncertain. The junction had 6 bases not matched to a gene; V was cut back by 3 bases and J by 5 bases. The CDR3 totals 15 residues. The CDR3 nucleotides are TGCGCCAGCAGTCAGAGATGGACAGGGGGGTATGGCTACACCTTC. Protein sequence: CASSQRWTGGYGYTF.

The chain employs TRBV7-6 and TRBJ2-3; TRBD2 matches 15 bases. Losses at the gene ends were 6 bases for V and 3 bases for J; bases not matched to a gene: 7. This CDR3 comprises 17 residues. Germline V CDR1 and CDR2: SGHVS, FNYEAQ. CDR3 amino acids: CASSRGTSGGRTDTQYF. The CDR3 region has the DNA TGTGCCAGCAGTCGAGGGACTAGCGGGGGGAGGACAGATACGCAGTATTTT.

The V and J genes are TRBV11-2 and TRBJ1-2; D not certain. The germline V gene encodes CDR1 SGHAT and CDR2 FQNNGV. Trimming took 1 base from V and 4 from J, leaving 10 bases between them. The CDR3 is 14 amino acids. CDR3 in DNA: TGTGCCAGCAGCTTAGGCACTACACTCTATGGCTACACCTTC. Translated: CASSLGTTLYGYTF.

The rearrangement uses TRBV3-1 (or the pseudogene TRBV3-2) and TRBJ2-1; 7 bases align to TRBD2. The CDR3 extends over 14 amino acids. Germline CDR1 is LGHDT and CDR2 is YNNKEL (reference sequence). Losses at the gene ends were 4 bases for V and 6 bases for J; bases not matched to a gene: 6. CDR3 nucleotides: TGTGCCAGCAGCCTTACAGCGGGGTCCAATGAGCAGTTCTTC. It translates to CASSLTAGSNEQFF.

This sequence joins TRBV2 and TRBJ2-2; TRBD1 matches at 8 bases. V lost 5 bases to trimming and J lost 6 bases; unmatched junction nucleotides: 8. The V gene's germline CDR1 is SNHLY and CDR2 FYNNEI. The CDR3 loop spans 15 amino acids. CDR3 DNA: TGTGCCAGCAGTAAGACAGGGGTGCTTTCCGGGGAGCTGTTTTTT. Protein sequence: CASSKTGVLSGELFF.

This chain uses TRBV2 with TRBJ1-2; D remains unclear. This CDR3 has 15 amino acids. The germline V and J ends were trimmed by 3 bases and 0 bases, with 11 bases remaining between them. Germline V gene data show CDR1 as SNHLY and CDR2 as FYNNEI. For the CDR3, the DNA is TGTGCCAGCAGTGATTTCGGCCGGGCTAACTATGGCTACACCTTC. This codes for CASSDFGRANYGYTF.

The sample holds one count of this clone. The CDR3 reads CASSDGSFSGEKLFF. Here the CDR3 DNA reads TGTGCCAGCAGCGACGGGTCCTTCAGCGGAGAAAAACTGTTTTTT. J is TRBJ1-4 and V is TRBV5-4; no clear D. The CDR3 is made up of 15 amino acids. In germline, CDR1 is SGHNT, CDR2 YYREEE (reference sequence). Trimming removed 4 bases from V and 8 bases from J, with 18 bases in between.

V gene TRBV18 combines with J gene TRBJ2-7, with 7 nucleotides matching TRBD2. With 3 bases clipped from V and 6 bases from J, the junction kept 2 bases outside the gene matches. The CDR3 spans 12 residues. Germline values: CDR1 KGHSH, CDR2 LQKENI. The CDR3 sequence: CASSPGGIEQYF. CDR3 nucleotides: TGTGCCAGCTCACCGGGGGGGATCGAGCAGTACTTC.

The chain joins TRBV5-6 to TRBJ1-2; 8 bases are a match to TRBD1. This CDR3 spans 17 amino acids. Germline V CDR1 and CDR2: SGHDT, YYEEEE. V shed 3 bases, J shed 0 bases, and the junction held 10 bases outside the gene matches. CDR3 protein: CASSSGQGKGSNYGYTF. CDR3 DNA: TGTGCCAGCAGCTCTGGACAGGGCAAGGGGTCTAACTATGGCTACACCTTC.